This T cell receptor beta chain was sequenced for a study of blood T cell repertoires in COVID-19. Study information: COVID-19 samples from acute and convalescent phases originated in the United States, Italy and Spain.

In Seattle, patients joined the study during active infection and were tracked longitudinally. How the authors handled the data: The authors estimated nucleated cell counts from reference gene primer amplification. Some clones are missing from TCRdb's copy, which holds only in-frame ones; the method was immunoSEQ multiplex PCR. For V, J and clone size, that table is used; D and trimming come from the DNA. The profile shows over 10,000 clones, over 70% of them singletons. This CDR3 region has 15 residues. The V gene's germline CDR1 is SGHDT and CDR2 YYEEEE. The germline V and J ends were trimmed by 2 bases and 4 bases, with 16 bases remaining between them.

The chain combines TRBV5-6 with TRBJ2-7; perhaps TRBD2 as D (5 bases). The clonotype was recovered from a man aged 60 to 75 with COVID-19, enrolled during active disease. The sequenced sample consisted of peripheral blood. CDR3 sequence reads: CASSFLEVRPYEQYF. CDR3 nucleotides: TGTGCCAGCAGCTTCTTGGAGGTCAGACCGTACGAGCAGTACTTC.